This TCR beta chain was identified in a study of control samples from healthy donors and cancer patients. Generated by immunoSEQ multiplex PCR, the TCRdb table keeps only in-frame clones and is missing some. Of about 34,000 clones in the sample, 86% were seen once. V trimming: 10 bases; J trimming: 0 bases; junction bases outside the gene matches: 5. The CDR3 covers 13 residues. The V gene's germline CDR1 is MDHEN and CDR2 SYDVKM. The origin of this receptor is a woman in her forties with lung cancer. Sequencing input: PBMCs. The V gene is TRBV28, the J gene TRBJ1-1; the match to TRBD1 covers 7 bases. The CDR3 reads CATQQGLNTEAFF. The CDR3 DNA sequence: TGTGCCACCCAACAGGGGCTGAACACTGAAGCTTTCTTT.